Presented here are 27 T cell receptor beta chains from one specimen sequenced in a study of spatial heterogeneity in lung cancer. Described time point: sample taken at primary tumor resection. No cells were sorted before sequencing. The whole RNA sequenced was extracted from tumor, nontumor lung or frozen PBMC. TCRdb processed the 5' RACE reads anew with MiXCR; each CDR3 protein has one entry. The table shows approximately 44,000 distinct CDR3 sequences, with roughly 15% occurring only once. The sample was PBMCs, taken at surgery. The receptors originated from a male donor with early-stage non-small cell lung cancer.

This clonotype was observed a handful of times. This chain joins TRBV7-9 and TRBJ1-1, with D unresolved. V dropped 6 bases and J dropped 3 bases, with 11 bases sitting between them. From germline, CDR1 is SEHNR and CDR2 FQNEAQ (reference sequence). The CDR3 consists of 13 residues. Here the CDR3 DNA reads TGTGCCAGCAGTTGGATTGAGGACACTGAAGCTTTCTTT. Its protein is CASSWIEDTEAFF.

The chain carries TRBV3-1 and TRBJ2-3; D gene unclear. V was cut by 3 bases and J by 5 bases, with 9 bases left in between. CDR1 is LGHDT and CDR2 is YNNKEL in the germline V gene (reference sequence). The CDR3 is 13 amino acids. The DNA for the CDR3 is TGTGCCAGCAGCCACAGAGGTAGAGATACGCAGTATTTT. This encodes CASSHRGRDTQYF.

This clonotype came up a few times. The rearrangement uses TRBV7-2 and TRBJ2-7; no clear D gene. The CDR3 has 12 amino acids. Germline lookup yields CDR1 SGHTA and CDR2 FQGNSA. Trimming took 7 bases from V and 6 from J, leaving 13 bases between them. CDR3 bases: TGTGCCAGCACCAAGTCCCGCTTCGAGCAGTACTTC. Translating gives CASTKSRFEQYF.

This clonotype was detected only a few times. V is TRBV4-1 and J is TRBJ1-5; the match to TRBD1 covers 8 bases. The CDR3 is 16 residues long. Germline V gene sequence: CDR1 MGHRA, CDR2 YSYEKL. Unmatched junction bases numbered 12, after V lost 5 bases and J lost 6 bases. The CDR3 loop reads CASSGGSTGEGQPQHF. The DNA of the CDR3 is TGCGCCAGCAGCGGAGGATCGACAGGGGAGGGTCAGCCCCAGCATTTT.

This clonotype was seen repeatedly, ten times or more. The CDR3, as DNA: TGCAGTGCTAGAGATCTCGCTAGCGGGATCGGCGAGCAGTACTTC. Translation gives CSARDLASGIGEQYF. This chain links TRBV20-1 with TRBJ2-7; 9 nucleotides line up with TRBD2. Germline values: CDR1 DFQATT, CDR2 SNEGSKA (reference sequence). J lost 6 bases, V lost 0 bases, and 9 bases had no gene match. The CDR3 consists of 15 residues.

On this clonotype: The junction shows a germline mismatch at one end, possibly a read error. The V call is TRBV4-1, the J call TRBJ1-4; D gene uncertain. Germline V gene lookup returns CDR1 MGHRA and CDR2 YSYEKL. CDR3 size: 13 residues. The CDR3 bases are TGTGCCAGCGCCCGTTTTGAGGATGAAAAACTGTTTTTT. Translated: CASARFEDEKLFF.

This sequence joins TRBV5-1 and TRBJ2-7, with 9 bases lining up with TRBD1. V was pared by 4 bases and J by 3 bases, with 8 bases of the junction left unmatched. This CDR3 spans 15 amino acids. CDR1 is SGHRS and CDR2 is YFSETQ in the germline V gene. In DNA form, the CDR3 reads TGCGCCAGCAGCGCTACGGGACAGGGTGTCTACGAGCAGTACTTC. Its translation: CASSATGQGVYEQYF.

The table lists this clonotype with a few counts. V and J are TRBV6-1 and TRBJ2-1; 12 nucleotides align to TRBD2. The CDR3 has 15 residues. The germline CDR1 and CDR2 sequences are MNHNS and SASEGT. Trimming took 6 bases from V and 7 from J; bases not matched to a gene: 7. In DNA, the CDR3 is TGTGCCAGCAGGACTAGCGGGAGCGTAGGGAATGAGCAGTTCTTC. Its protein is CASRTSGSVGNEQFF.

With respect to this clonotype: Sequence at one end of the junction differs from germline and may be a read error. The rearrangement uses TRBV7-2 and TRBJ2-3; D gene unclear. Looked up from germline, CDR1 is SGHTA and CDR2 is FQGNSA. The CDR3 consists of 13 residues. The CDR3 sequence: CASSSLVGDTQYF. CDR3 coding DNA: TGTGCCAGCAGCTCGCTAGTAGGAGATACACAGTATTTT.

This clonotype was recorded at least ten times. This chain connects TRBV7-3 to TRBJ1-1; D is undetermined. This CDR3 spans 13 amino acids. V was trimmed by 1 base and J by 1 base, leaving 4 bases between them. CDR1 and CDR2 (germline): SGHTA, FQGTGA. DNA of the CDR3: TGTGCCAGCAGCTTAAACAGGAACACTGAAGCTTTCTTT. Translating it yields CASSLNRNTEAFF.

This clonotype was counted a few times. The chain combines TRBV12-3 or TRBV12-4 with TRBJ1-5; D call uncertain. V was cut by 1 base and J by 6 bases, with 10 bases left in between. The CDR3 totals 14 residues. The CDR3 region is CASSLVSLGQPQHF. DNA of the CDR3: TGTGCCAGCAGTTTAGTTTCCCTGGGTCAGCCCCAGCATTTT.

In this sample, this clonotype turned up many times. This chain connects TRBV28 to TRBJ2-7; D is undetermined. The germline gives CDR1 MDHEN, CDR2 SYDVKM. The CDR3 extends over 11 amino acids. The germline V and J ends were trimmed by 2 bases and 12 bases, with 11 bases remaining between them. CDR3 in amino acids: CASSLERRLYF. CDR3 bases: TGTGCCAGCAGTTTAGAACGGCGGCTGTACTTC. Full variable domain (rest looked up from reference TRBV28 and TRBJ2-7): DVKVTQSSRYLVKRTGEKVFLECVQDMDHENMFWYRQDPGLGLRLIYFSYDVKMKEKGDIPEGYSVSREKKERFSLILESASTNQTSMYLCASSLERRLYFGPGTRLTVT.

CDR3 residues: CAISPRDYNEQFF. The CDR3 DNA sequence: TGTGCCATCAGTCCCCGGGACTACAATGAGCAGTTCTTC. V gene TRBV10-3 combines with J gene TRBJ2-1; TRBD2 is a possible D gene (5 bases). The germline CDR1 and CDR2 sequences are ENHRY and SYGVKD. Trimming left V 5 bases short and J 3 bases short, with 8 bases between. The CDR3 consists of 13 residues.

In its sample, this clonotype was seen a few times. The V gene is TRBV2, the J gene TRBJ2-2; 9 nucleotides align to TRBD1. The CDR3 has 13 residues. CDR1 is SNHLY, CDR2 FYNNEI, per germline. The V gene end was trimmed by 10 bases and the J gene end by 4 bases; junction bases not matched to a gene: 4. CDR3 amino acids: CAITGQGTGELFF. In DNA form, the CDR3 reads TGTGCCATCACGGGACAGGGCACCGGGGAGCTGTTTTTT.

This clonotype has a count of ten or more. The J gene is TRBJ2-1, the V gene TRBV18, with D unresolved. The CDR3 spans 13 residues. Germline CDR1 and CDR2: KGHSH and LQKENI. The V gene lost 1 base and the J gene lost 9 bases, with 10 bases spanning the gap. DNA for the CDR3: TGTGCCAGCTCACCACGAGACGCGGCTGAGCAGTTCTTC. It yields the protein CASSPRDAAEQFF.

The chain uses TRBV29-1 and TRBJ2-5, with D possibly being TRBD1 or TRBD2 (5 bases each). From germline, CDR1 is SQVTM and CDR2 ANQGSEA. V lost 7 bases and J lost 2, with 11 bases in between. This CDR3 has 12 amino acids. CDR3 DNA sequence: TGCAGCGCGCAGGGACCTCAAGAGACCCAGTACTTC. Protein sequence: CSAQGPQETQYF.

Ten or more counts support this clonotype. The V and J genes are TRBV9 and TRBJ1-1; D may be TRBD1 (6 bases). Germline CDR1 reads SGDLS; CDR2 reads YYNGEE. The CDR3 runs 14 residues. The V end lost 3 bases, the J end lost 4 bases, and 13 bases lay between the germline ends. In nucleotides, the CDR3 is TGTGCCAGCAGCGAAGGGGGGTCCTTCACTGAAGCTTTCTTT. This encodes CASSEGGSFTEAFF.

The sample holds many counts of this clonotype. This chain connects TRBV7-6 to TRBJ1-6; a possible D gene is TRBD1 (5 bases). The V end was cut by 4 bases, the J end by 8 bases, with 9 bases between. CDR3 length equals 13 residues. Germline V gene data show CDR1 as SGHVS and CDR2 as FNYEAQ. CDR3 protein: CASSSGWDSPLHF. The CDR3 DNA follows: TGTGCCAGCAGCTCAGGGTGGGATTCACCCCTCCACTTT.

This CDR3 reads CASSLVRLAGSSTQYF. The CDR3, as DNA: TGTGCCAGCAGCTTAGTACGGCTAGCGGGATCTAGTACGCAGTATTTT. This rearrangement joins TRBV11-2 to TRBJ2-3; 9 bases agree with TRBD2. This CDR3 has 16 residues. Germline CDR1 and CDR2: SGHAT and FQNNGV. Unmatched junction bases numbered 10, after V lost 1 base and J lost 8 bases.

This clonotype was found many times. The gene calls are TRBV7-9 and TRBJ1-1; D unclear. The CDR3 covers 17 residues. Trimming removed 5 bases at V and 0 bases at J, with 19 bases between. CDR1 and CDR2 from the germline V gene are SEHNR and FQNEAQ (reference sequence). The chain's CDR3 is CASSLFLGVEMNTEAFF. In DNA form, the CDR3 reads TGTGCCAGCAGCCTATTTCTTGGGGTTGAGATGAACACTGAAGCTTTCTTT.

A few counts support this clonotype. V is TRBV27 and J is TRBJ1-4; 10 bases are a match to TRBD1. This CDR3 spans 19 amino acids. J was trimmed by 7 bases and V by 6 bases; bases with no gene match: 20. In germline, CDR1 is MNHEY, CDR2 SMNVEV (reference sequence). The CDR3 here is CASRFTGFGTGDVGEKLFF. As DNA, the CDR3 is TGTGCCAGCAGATTCACCGGTTTCGGGACAGGGGATGTGGGTGAAAAACTGTTTTTT.

The V and J genes are TRBV5-4 and TRBJ2-3; D perhaps matches TRBD2 (6 bases). Trimming shortened V by 4 bases and J by 5 bases, and 17 bases separated the two germline ends. The CDR3 sequence is 15 residues long. Germline V gene sequence: CDR1 SGHNT, CDR2 YYREEE (reference sequence). CDR3 sequence reads: CASSPFSRGGDTQYF. The DNA for the CDR3 is TGTGCCAGCAGCCCCTTCTCTAGGGGAGGAGATACGCAGTATTTT.

The rearrangement joins TRBV6-5 to TRBJ1-1, with a weak D call TRBD1 (5 bases). The V end lost 6 bases, the J end lost 7 bases, and 21 bases lay between the germline ends. CDR1 and CDR2 from the germline V gene are MNHEY and SVGAGI. The CDR3 contains 15 residues. The CDR3 region is CASRGGGHPKGEAFF. CDR3 sequence (DNA): TGTGCCAGCAGAGGAGGAGGACACCCGAAGGGTGAAGCTTTCTTT.

This clonotype occurred a few times. The J gene is TRBJ1-6, the V gene TRBV2, with no clear D. The germline V gene encodes CDR1 SNHLY and CDR2 FYNNEI. This CDR3 spans 14 amino acids. Trimming cost V 7 bases and J 7 bases, with 14 bases left between them. CDR3 sequence (DNA): TGTGCCAGCATGCCTTTTCTCCCCAATTCACCCCTCCACTTT. It is translated as CASMPFLPNSPLHF.

The rearrangement uses TRBV12-3 or TRBV12-4 and TRBJ2-5; no clear D. CDR3 size: 13 residues. V was clipped by 6 bases and J by 5 bases, with 13 bases between them. The CDR3 DNA reads as TGTGCCAGCAGGATGGCTGCCGGGGAGACCCAGTACTTC. Translating gives CASRMAAGETQYF.

Ten or more counts support this clonotype. The chain carries TRBV6-5 and TRBJ2-7; 7 bases are shared with TRBD1. Germline CDR1 and CDR2: MNHEY and SVGAGI. V was pared by 5 bases and J by 6 bases, with 7 bases of the junction left unmatched. CDR3 length: 13 residues. The CDR3 reads CASSRRQGSEQYF. CDR3 DNA: TGTGCCAGCAGTCGAAGACAGGGAAGCGAGCAGTACTTC.

In this sample, this clonotype turned up many times. The rearrangement joins TRBV6-5 to TRBJ2-2; TRBD2 aligns across 10 bases. The germline CDR1 and CDR2 sequences are MNHEY and SVGAGI. V dropped 4 bases and J dropped 1; count of bases not matched to a gene: 0. This CDR3 spans 15 amino acids. CDR3: CASSWTSGNTGELFF. CDR3 DNA: TGTGCCAGCAGTTGGACTAGCGGGAACACCGGGGAGCTGTTTTTT.